The 24 T cell receptor beta chains reported below all come from one sample, sequenced in a study of beta chain features in type 1 diabetes. Of the isolated RNA, all was reverse transcribed, and so the sequenced material was expressed TCRB transcripts. TCRdb's table, derived via immunoSEQ multiplex PCR, lists solely in-frame clones and lacks some. The sample records a few hundred thousand clones, roughly 14% being singletons. Sequencing used naive CD4+ T cells from blood. Source of these receptors: a man aged 25-45 years in good health.

The chain couples TRBV11-2 to TRBJ2-3; D is possibly TRBD2 (7 bases). Germline V gene lookup returns CDR1 SGHAT and CDR2 FQNNGV. Trimming took off 1 base at V and 7 bases at J, with 21 bases between the two ends. The CDR3 is 17 amino acids. CDR3 amino acids: CASSLGLGGGPLYTQYF. The CDR3 DNA is TGTGCCAGCAGCTTAGGGCTCGGCGGGGGCCCACTATATACGCAGTATTTT.

This clone came up a few times. This chain uses TRBV19 with TRBJ2-1; 9 bases line up with TRBD1. The length of the CDR3 is 15 residues. J lost 2 bases, V lost 6 bases, and 5 bases had no gene match. Per the germline V gene, CDR1 is LNHDA and CDR2 is SQIVND (reference sequence). CDR3 region: CASSMGQGPYNEQFF. In DNA, the CDR3 is TGTGCCAGTAGCATGGGACAGGGTCCCTACAATGAGCAGTTCTTC. Full variable domain (outside the CDR3, taken from reference TRBV19 and TRBJ2-1): DGGITQSPKYLFRKEGQNVTLSCEQNLNHDAMYWYRQDPGQGLRLIYYSQIVNDFQKGDIAEGYSVSREKKESFPLTVTSAQKNPTAFYLCASSMGQGPYNEQFFGPGTRLTVL.

This clone was counted only a few times. The gene calls are TRBV14 and TRBJ2-5; 9 bases align to TRBD2. This CDR3 comprises 15 residues. Trimming at V came to 4 bases and at J to 3 bases, leaving 6 bases not matched to a gene. The germline V gene has CDR1 SGHDN and CDR2 FVKESK. CDR3 nucleotide sequence: TGTGCCAGCAGCCGGCGGGGGGGAGGCGAAGAGACCCAGTACTTC. Translating gives CASSRRGGGEETQYF.

This clone has just a few counts. The genes are TRBV6-1 and TRBJ2-7; D possibly uses TRBD1 or TRBD2 (5 bases each). Trimming stripped 0 bases from V and 3 bases from J, with 12 bases between. Germline-derived CDR1 and CDR2 are MNHNS and SASEGT. The CDR3 loop spans 15 amino acids. The CDR3 bases are TGTGCCAGCAGTGAAGCCGGGACGGAATTCTACGAGCAGTACGTC. Its translation: CASSEAGTEFYEQYV.

This chain links TRBV15 with TRBJ2-7; D tentatively fits TRBD1 or TRBD2 (5 bases each). This CDR3 is built from 15 residues. Germline V gene sequence: CDR1 LNHNV, CDR2 YYDKDF (reference sequence). V was pared by 1 base and J by 4 bases, with 14 bases between. CDR3 region: CATSRARGLSYEQYV. CDR3 DNA: TGTGCCACCAGCAGAGCACGGGGCCTATCTTACGAGCAGTACGTC.

This clone came up a few times. The sample carries other DNA sequences with the same CDR3. This chain links TRBV20-1 with TRBJ1-1; D remains ambiguous. The CDR3 loop spans 11 amino acids. V was clipped by 3 bases and J by 2 bases, with 4 bases between them. CDR1 is DFQATT, CDR2 SNEGSKA, per germline (reference sequence). The CDR3 loop reads CSARVNTEAFF. Written as DNA, the CDR3 is TGCAGTGCTAGGGTCAACACTGAAGCTTTCTTT.

The rearrangement joins TRBV5-4 to TRBJ2-3; maybe TRBD1 (5 bases). Trimming removed 2 bases at V and 1 base at J, with 11 bases between. CDR1 and CDR2 from the germline V gene are SGHNT and YYREEE (reference sequence). This CDR3 has 15 amino acids. The CDR3 loop is CASSLGRVRTDTQYF. The DNA for the CDR3 is TGTGCCAGCAGCTTAGGCAGGGTTCGCACAGATACGCAGTATTTT.

This clone occurred a few times. This sequence joins TRBV21-1 and TRBJ2-5; TRBD1, the D gene given by the table, was not confirmed from the DNA. TRBV21-1 is classified as a pseudogene. This CDR3 has 15 amino acids. The CDR3 region has the DNA TGTGCCAGCTCACAAGATAGACAGGGGCAAGAGACCCAGTACTTC. Its protein product is CASSQDRQGQETQYF.

V and J are TRBV5-6 and TRBJ2-7; D call uncertain. From germline, CDR1 is SGHDT and CDR2 YYEEEE. This CDR3 contains 13 residues. Deletions cut 0 bases from V and 6 bases from J, with 10 bases between. CDR3 DNA sequence: TGTGCCAGCAGCTTGGTCGGTAGCTCCGAGCAGTACGTC. This sequence encodes CASSLVGSSEQYV.

The sample holds a few counts of this clone. The V call is TRBV29-1, the J call TRBJ2-3; TRBD1 aligns across 7 bases. Trimming cost V 6 bases and J 1 base; bases outside gene matches: 19. Germline V lookup: CDR1 SQVTM, CDR2 ANQGSEA. The CDR3 consists of 18 residues. The CDR3 spells CSVATPGFGTARTDTQYF. The CDR3, as DNA: TGCAGCGTCGCCACGCCGGGATTTGGGACAGCCCGCACAGATACGCAGTATTTT.

A few counts support this clone. This chain links TRBV5-6 with TRBJ2-5; maybe TRBD2 (6 bases). V gave up 1 base and J gave up 5 bases, with 18 bases separating them. The CDR3 covers 16 residues. The V gene's germline CDR1 is SGHDT and CDR2 YYEEEE. CDR3 sequence reads: CASSLKGPGVYETQYF. The DNA for the CDR3 is TGTGCCAGCAGCTTGAAGGGCCCGGGGGTCTATGAGACCCAGTACTTC.

This chain links TRBV27 with TRBJ1-2, with D unresolved. CDR1 MNHEY and CDR2 SMNVEV come from the germline V gene (reference sequence). The CDR3 loop spans 13 amino acids. Between the trimmed V and J ends, which lost 0 bases and 4 bases, there was a span of 6 bases. The CDR3 coding sequence is TGTGCCAGCAGTTTATCAGAATCCTATGGCTACACCTTC. Translating gives CASSLSESYGYTF.

V is TRBV5-1 and J is TRBJ2-4; D remains ambiguous. This CDR3 has 11 residues. Between the trimmed V and J ends, which lost 1 base and 5 bases, there was a span of 1 base. Germline V CDR1 and CDR2: SGHRS, YFSETQ. This CDR3 reads CASSLQNIQYF. In DNA, the CDR3 is TGCGCCAGCAGCTTGCAAAACATTCAGTACTTC.

This clone was observed a few times. The chain couples TRBV6-5 to TRBJ2-3; D gene uncertain. V was clipped by 2 bases and J by 2 bases, with 5 bases between them. In germline, CDR1 is MNHEY, CDR2 SVGAGI. This CDR3 is built from 13 residues. The CDR3 region has the DNA TGTGCCAGCAGTTACCAGGTCACAGATACGCAGTATTTT. This codes for CASSYQVTDTQYF.

The chain carries TRBV11-2 and TRBJ2-6; TRBD1 matches at 9 bases. Germline V gene lookup returns CDR1 SGHAT and CDR2 FQNNGV. The CDR3 runs 18 residues. J gave up 0 bases and V 3 bases, and 6 bases lay outside the gene matches. CDR3 protein: CASSLGTGKGSGANVLTF. In DNA, the CDR3 is TGTGCCAGCAGCTTGGGGACAGGGAAGGGCTCTGGGGCCAACGTCCTGACTTTC.

The V and J genes are TRBV29-1 and TRBJ1-1; 7 bases fit TRBD1. The CDR3 sequence is 12 residues long. J gave up 6 bases and V 7 bases, and 8 bases lay outside the gene matches. CDR1 and CDR2 (germline): SQVTM, ANQGSEA. CDR3 loop: CSANPGGSEAFF. The CDR3 nucleotides read TGCAGCGCCAATCCAGGGGGTTCTGAAGCTTTCTTT.

CDR3 sequence (DNA): TGTGCCAGCAGGGGAAACAATGAGCAGTTCTTC. Translated: CASRGNNEQFF. This chain uses TRBV6-5 with TRBJ2-1; D is uncertain. This CDR3 comprises 11 residues. Per the germline V gene, CDR1 is MNHEY and CDR2 is SVGAGI. Trimming left V 6 bases short and J 5 bases short, with 5 bases between.

This clone was seen more than once but under ten times. The chain uses TRBV10-3 and TRBJ2-2; weak D call: TRBD2 (5 bases). This CDR3 is 15 amino acids long. The V and J ends lost 3 bases and 3 bases respectively, with 11 bases between them. CDR1 is ENHRY and CDR2 is SYGVKD in the germline V gene. The CDR3 protein is CAISEFGKDTGELFF. In DNA form, the CDR3 reads TGTGCCATCAGTGAATTCGGGAAAGACACCGGGGAGCTGTTTTTT.

This clone was recorded a few times. The CDR3 loop reads CASSLMRDTQYF. The DNA of the CDR3 is TGTGCCAGCAGCTTAATGCGGGATACGCAGTATTTT. The chain joins TRBV7-2 to TRBJ2-3; D unclear. This CDR3 region has 12 residues. V gave up 2 bases and J gave up 6 bases, with 6 bases separating them. Germline assignment: CDR1 SGHTA and CDR2 FQGNSA.

This clone was seen a handful of times. The chain couples TRBV6-1 to TRBJ2-7; tentative D call: TRBD2 (6 bases). The CDR3 has 14 residues. Germline assignment: CDR1 MNHNS and CDR2 SASEGT. V lost 6 bases to trimming and J lost 3 bases, with 15 bases between them. CDR3 amino acids: CASRKDYGNYEQYF. The CDR3 nucleotides read TGTGCCAGCAGAAAGGACTACGGTAACTACGAGCAGTACTTC.

The rearrangement links TRBV18 to TRBJ1-1; 7 nucleotides match TRBD1. Per germline, CDR1 KGHSH and CDR2 LQKENI. The CDR3 covers 16 residues. J gave up 1 base and V 3 bases, and 8 bases lay outside the gene matches. For the CDR3, the DNA is TGTGCCAGCTCACCGACAGGGAAGACTCAGAACACTGAAGCTTTCTTT. Residues: CASSPTGKTQNTEAFF. Full variable domain (rest looked up from reference TRBV18 and TRBJ1-1): NAGVMQNPRHLVRRRGQEARLRCSPMKGHSHVYWYRQLPEEGLKFMVYLQKENIIDESGMPKERFSAEFPKEGPSILRIQQVVRGDSAAYFCASSPTGKTQNTEAFFGQGTRLTVV.

This rearrangement joins TRBV5-6 to TRBJ2-7; TRBD2 aligns across 9 bases. V trimming: 4 bases; J trimming: 3 bases; junction bases outside the gene matches: 14. The CDR3 length is 17 residues. Germline loops: CDR1 SGHDT, CDR2 YYEEEE. CDR3 DNA: TGTGCCAGCAGCCTCCATCGAACAGCGGGAGGTCACTACGAGCAGTACGTC. Protein sequence: CASSLHRTAGGHYEQYV.

The rearrangement joins TRBV18 to TRBJ2-7; 7 bases are shared with TRBD1. Looked up from germline, CDR1 is KGHSH and CDR2 is LQKENI. The CDR3 runs 12 residues. The ends lost 8 bases at V and 2 bases at J; junction bases unmatched: 3. CDR3 region: CASATGAYEQYF. CDR3 nucleotide sequence: TGTGCCAGCGCTACAGGGGCCTACGAGCAGTACTTC. Variable domain in full (rest from reference TRBV18 and TRBJ2-7): NAGVMQNPRHLVRRRGQEARLRCSPMKGHSHVYWYRQLPEEGLKFMVYLQKENIIDESGMPKERFSAEFPKEGPSILRIQQVVRGDSAAYFCASATGAYEQYFGPGTRLTVT.

This clone occurred a few times. The V gene is TRBV7-2, the J gene TRBJ1-1; possible D gene TRBD1, 6 bases. The CDR3 has 13 amino acids. Trimming removed 5 bases at V and 1 base at J, with 8 bases between. Germline CDR1 SGHTA, CDR2 FQGNSA. CDR3 protein: CASSVQGNTEAFF. DNA of the CDR3: TGTGCCAGCAGCGTACAGGGGAACACTGAAGCTTTCTTT.